A single sample gave rise to the 29 T cell receptor beta chains below, sequenced in a study of monozygotic twins with inflammatory bowel disease. TCRdb reprocessed the 5' RACE reads, keeping one entry per CDR3 protein, no DNA. This sample's clone table lists roughly 140,000 distinct CDR3 sequences. What was sequenced was blood. The receptor set was obtained from a human donor with ulcerative colitis or Crohn's disease, or a healthy co-twin of an affected twin (not recorded which).

This sequence joins TRBV7-9 and TRBJ1-1; the TRBD1 assignment by TCRdb is unverifiable without DNA. The germline CDR1 and CDR2 sequences are SEHNR and FQNEAQ (reference sequence). CDR3 length: 14 amino acids. The CDR3 loop reads CASSRRDGNTEAFF. Filled out from reference TRBV7-9 and TRBJ1-1, the complete variable domain reads DTGVSQNPRHKITKRGQNVTFRCDPISEHNRLYWYRQTLGQGPEFLTYFQNEAQLEKSRLLSDRFSAERPKGSFSTLEIQRTEQGDSAMYLCASSRRDGNTEAFFGQGTRLTVV.

V is TRBV5-1 and J is TRBJ1-1; TCRdb outputs TRBD1, but without DNA this stays unchecked. The V gene's germline CDR1 is SGHRS and CDR2 YFSETQ. The CDR3 length is 13 residues. The chain's CDR3 is CASSRGGNTEAFF. The full variable domain, with the rest looked up from reference TRBV5-1 and TRBJ1-1, is KAGVTQTPRYLIKTRGQQVTLSCSPISGHRSVSWYQQTPGQGLQFLFEYFSETQRNKGNFPGRFSGRQFSNSRSEMNVSTLELGDSALYLCASSRGGNTEAFFGQGTRLTVV.

The chain joins TRBV19 to TRBJ2-7; no DNA is available, so the TRBD2 call from TCRdb remains unchecked. Germline CDR1 is LNHDA and CDR2 is SQIVND (reference sequence). The CDR3 is 14 amino acids. CDR3: CASSIAGLAYEQYF.

The J gene is TRBJ1-5, the V gene TRBV20-1; TCRdb proposes TRBD1, but this gene call is untestable without DNA. The germline CDR1 and CDR2 sequences are DFQATT and SNEGSKA (reference sequence). CDR3 length: 15 amino acids. CDR3 region: CSARDPGQQNQPQHF.

This clonotype is called medium-sized (0.01 to 0.1%) based on its frequency. The chain has TRBV7-6 and TRBJ1-1; TCRdb's D call of TRBD1 is untestable without DNA. The V gene's germline CDR1 is SGHVS and CDR2 FNYEAQ. The CDR3 runs to 15 residues. The CDR3 spells CASSLALGEGTEAFF.

The J gene is TRBJ1-5, the V gene TRBV5-5; TCRdb names TRBD1, which stays unverified in the absence of DNA. The CDR3 sequence is 15 residues long. From germline, CDR1 is SGHKS and CDR2 YYEKEE (reference sequence). The CDR3: CASSPGHLSNQPQHF.

The chain uses TRBV20-1 and TRBJ1-5; TCRdb's D call of TRBD1 is untestable without DNA. The CDR3 covers 15 residues. The germline CDR1 and CDR2 sequences are DFQATT and SNEGSKA (reference sequence). The CDR3 region is CSAGRPGQTNQPQHF.

The chain combines TRBV27 with TRBJ2-5; lacking DNA, the TRBD1 call made by TCRdb goes unchecked. The germline V gene has CDR1 MNHEY and CDR2 SMNVEV (reference sequence). This CDR3 contains 16 residues. Here the CDR3 reads CASSLRDRGRLETQYF.

The J gene is TRBJ2-5, the V gene TRBV12-3 or TRBV12-4; TCRdb lists TRBD1, though no DNA is available to test this call. This CDR3 contains 15 residues. The CDR3 reads CASSQWTGGQETQYF.

The rearrangement uses TRBV5-4 and TRBJ2-3; the TCRdb call, TRBD2, lacks DNA for checking. The CDR3 covers 14 residues. CDR1 SGHNT and CDR2 YYREEE come from the germline V gene (reference sequence). CDR3 sequence: CASSFRTSGDTQYF.

The gene calls are TRBV5-1 and TRBJ2-1; TCRdb lists TRBD2, though no DNA is available to test this call. This CDR3 comprises 14 residues. Germline assignment: CDR1 SGHRS and CDR2 YFSETQ. CDR3 sequence: CASTGTSGVYEQFF.

This rearrangement joins TRBV20-1 to TRBJ1-4; TCRdb's D call, TRBD1, is unchecked because there is no DNA. The germline gives CDR1 DFQATT, CDR2 SNEGSKA (reference sequence). This CDR3 spans 15 amino acids. CDR3 loop: CSAGDRIATNEKLFF.

The V call is TRBV6-6, the J call TRBJ1-2. The CDR3 runs to 14 residues. Germline assignment: CDR1 MNHNY and CDR2 SVGAGI (reference sequence). CDR3 region: CASSSVDMLDGYTF.

This chain connects TRBV24-1 to TRBJ2-1; checking the TCRdb D call of TRBD1 is not possible without DNA. This CDR3 is 13 amino acids long. Per germline, CDR1 KGHDR and CDR2 SFDVKD. Here the CDR3 reads CATSWDIDNEQFF.

The chain's CDR3 is CASSLERGGQPQHF. J is TRBJ1-5 and V is TRBV5-1; no DNA is available, so the TRBD1 call from TCRdb remains unchecked. This CDR3 is 14 amino acids long. Germline CDR1 reads SGHRS; CDR2 reads YFSETQ.

The rearrangement links TRBV5-4 to TRBJ2-7. The CDR3 has 15 amino acids. Germline V CDR1 and CDR2: SGHNT, YYREEE (reference sequence). This CDR3 reads CASSLRVIGSYEQYF.

This rearrangement joins TRBV2 to TRBJ2-2; the D call from TCRdb, TRBD2, cannot be confirmed without DNA. The CDR3 covers 17 residues. The germline V gene encodes CDR1 SNHLY and CDR2 FYNNEI. The CDR3 here is CASSDFLGSPNTGELFF.

The V gene is TRBV7-2, the J gene TRBJ2-1; TCRdb outputs TRBD1, but without DNA this stays unchecked. In germline, CDR1 is SGHTA, CDR2 FQGNSA. The CDR3 contains 15 residues. The CDR3 loop is CASSLLGGEYNEQFF.

The chain joins TRBV3-1 to TRBJ1-1; the D gene TCRdb calls, TRBD1, cannot be checked with no DNA. CDR3 size: 15 residues. Per the germline V gene, CDR1 is LGHDT and CDR2 is YNNKEL (reference sequence). The CDR3 loop reads CASSQAGSMNTEAFF.

This chain uses TRBV5-6 with TRBJ2-4; absent DNA, TCRdb's TRBD2 call cannot be checked. The length of the CDR3 is 17 residues. Germline CDR1 is SGHDT and CDR2 is YYEEEE. The CDR3 sequence: CASSLPGLESAKNIQYF.

The chain carries TRBV12-3 or TRBV12-4 and TRBJ2-1; TCRdb designates TRBD2, a call that cannot be tested without DNA. This CDR3 contains 16 residues. The CDR3 region is CASSLHSGGAGGEQFF.

This chain links TRBV20-1 with TRBJ2-7; the TRBD1 assignment by TCRdb is unverifiable without DNA. This CDR3 comprises 15 residues. Germline V lookup: CDR1 DFQATT, CDR2 SNEGSKA (reference sequence). The CDR3 loop is CSASRPAARTYEQYF.

The rearrangement joins TRBV2 to TRBJ1-1. CDR3 size: 13 residues. Germline values: CDR1 SNHLY, CDR2 FYNNEI. The CDR3 region is CASTEPRRTEAFF.

This sequence joins TRBV6-2 or TRBV6-3 and TRBJ2-7; as DNA is missing, the TRBD1 call by TCRdb cannot be tested. This CDR3 contains 14 residues. Germline loops: CDR1 MNHEY, CDR2 SVGEGT. CDR3 region: CASSRNRGPYEQYF.

This CDR3 reads CASSPGQGLSYEQYF. This chain links TRBV5-1 with TRBJ2-7; the TCRdb call, TRBD1, lacks DNA for checking. CDR3 size: 15 residues. CDR1 is SGHRS and CDR2 is YFSETQ in the germline V gene.

V and J are TRBV5-1 and TRBJ2-7; checking the TCRdb D call of TRBD1 is not possible without DNA. This CDR3 contains 16 residues. Germline V gene data show CDR1 as SGHRS and CDR2 as YFSETQ. This CDR3 reads CASSLSPGQGAYEQYF.

The V gene is TRBV5-1, the J gene TRBJ2-5; the TCRdb D gene call, TRBD2, has no DNA to confirm it. The length of the CDR3 is 15 residues. The germline V gene has CDR1 SGHRS and CDR2 YFSETQ. The CDR3 reads CASRGLAGAEETQYF.

The chain joins TRBV6-6 to TRBJ1-6; checking the TCRdb D call of TRBD1 is not possible without DNA. The CDR3 is made up of 12 amino acids. Germline loops: CDR1 MNHNY, CDR2 SVGAGI (reference sequence). CDR3 protein: CASRGTDSPLHF.

The rearrangement joins TRBV7-4 to TRBJ1-2. CDR1 is SGHVT and CDR2 is SQSDAQ in the germline V gene. The CDR3 has 16 amino acids. The CDR3 sequence: CASSSEWGDSNYGYTF. The whole variable domain, filled in from reference TRBV7-4 and TRBJ1-2, reads GAGVSQSPRYKVAKRGRDVALRCDSISGHVTLYWYRQTLGQGSEVLTYSQSDAQRDKSGRPSGRFSAERPERSVSTLKIQRTEQGDSAVYLCASSSEWGDSNYGYTFGSGTRLTVV.